This T cell receptor (beta chain) originates from a study of T-cell reconstitution after alpha-beta-depleted transplantation in children. Study results and limitations: Several hundred expanded graft clones reportedly gave rise to the alpha-beta T cells present about two months after transplant.

Per germline, CDR1 MDHEN and CDR2 SYDVKM. The CDR3 runs to 15 residues. After removal of 7 bases from V and 0 bases from J, the junction contained 6 bases not matched to a gene. Library preparation (for TCRbeta) was performed with unique molecular identifiers. TCRdb re-analysed the PCR reads in MiXCR, keeping a single row per CDR3 protein. The sample holds approximately 490,000 distinct CDR3 sequences, roughly a tenth seen once. In its sample, this clonotype was seen many times. Its antigen remains unknown. The receptor comes from a child younger than 10 with inherited bone marrow failure, due to receive a stem cell transplant. This chain links TRBV28 with TRBJ2-4; 7 nucleotides line up with TRBD1. The material sequenced was PBMCs, taken before TCRalphabeta/CD19-depleted stem cell transplant. CDR3 region: CASTGQLIAKNIQYF. CDR3 DNA sequence: TGTGCCAGCACGGGACAGCTCATAGCCAAAAACATTCAGTACTTC.